Shown below are 25 T cell receptor beta chains from a single sample sequenced in a study of T cell clones after liver transplantation. Assay used: immunoSEQ multiplex PCR; TCRdb lists only in-frame clones, some missing. Altogether more than 95,000 clones are present, around 84% being singletons, with the ten largest covering around 3%. The sequences come from CD4+ T cells from blood, collected 45 to 50 months after liver transplant. These receptors were obtained from a human patient who received a liver transplant. Some T cells may be transferred from the graft donor.

This rearrangement joins TRBV7-2 to TRBJ2-5; TRBD2 matches 7 bases. Germline values: CDR1 SGHTA, CDR2 FQGNSA. This CDR3 is built from 14 residues. The J segment lost 5 bases and the V segment lost 5 bases, leaving 8 bases of the junction unmatched. The CDR3 nucleotides read TGTGCCAGCAGCACTAGCGAGGGTAGGGAGACCCAGTACTTC. This encodes CASSTSEGRETQYF.

Points on this clone: The sample has other DNA sequences that encode this CDR3 too. This rearrangement joins TRBV15 to TRBJ2-7, with a possible D match to TRBD2 (5 bases). With 0 bases removed from V and 4 bases from J, the gap between germline ends came to 7 bases. Looked up from germline, CDR1 is LNHNV and CDR2 is YYDKDF (reference sequence). The CDR3 spans 13 residues. CDR3 bases: TGTGCCACCAGCAGAGATCAGCGGTACGAGCAGTACTTC. This gives the protein CATSRDQRYEQYF.

By share of the sample, this clone is medium-sized. This chain uses TRBV5-1 with TRBJ2-7; 9 bases line up with TRBD1. The V gene's germline CDR1 is SGHRS and CDR2 YFSETQ. V was clipped by 7 bases and J by 6 bases; unmatched bases: 14. This CDR3 region has 15 residues. This CDR3 reads CASSPPGQGSGEQYF. The CDR3 nucleotides read TGCGCCAGCTCCCCCCCGGGACAGGGATCGGGCGAGCAGTACTTC.

The chain has TRBV19 and TRBJ2-2; TRBD1 aligns across 8 bases. Germline CDR1 reads LNHDA; CDR2 reads SQIVND (reference sequence). V shed 4 bases and J 5 bases; nucleotides not matched to a gene: 6. The CDR3 contains 15 residues. DNA for the CDR3: TGTGCCAGTAGTACTATAGACAGGGGTACCGGGGAGCTGTTTTTT. It yields the protein CASSTIDRGTGELFF.

The chain carries TRBV7-2 and TRBJ2-7; a weak D match, TRBD1 (5 bases). The CDR3 contains 13 residues. Germline CDR1 reads SGHTA; CDR2 reads FQGNSA. The V and J ends lost 5 bases and 3 bases respectively, with 11 bases between them. The CDR3 is CASSVNRLYEQYF. Written as DNA, the CDR3 is TGTGCCAGCAGCGTGAACAGGCTCTACGAGCAGTACTTC.

The gene calls are TRBV5-4 and TRBJ2-3; 13 bases agree with TRBD2. The V segment lost 4 bases and the J segment 0 bases; nucleotides outside the gene matches: 8. The CDR3 is made up of 18 amino acids. Germline V CDR1 and CDR2: SGHNT, YYREEE (reference sequence). Written as DNA, the CDR3 is TGTGCCAGCAGCCCGGGGACTAGCGGGGTCCCTAGCACAGATACGCAGTATTTT. The encoded protein is CASSPGTSGVPSTDTQYF.

This clone was seen a single time. This rearrangement joins TRBV5-1 to TRBJ1-1; no firm D call. The CDR3 covers 12 residues. Germline V lookup: CDR1 SGHRS, CDR2 YFSETQ. V was shortened by 0 bases and J by 8 bases, with 8 bases between the two germline ends. CDR3 in DNA: TGCGCCAGCAGCTTGGCCAACGGGGAAGCTTTCTTT. Encoded protein: CASSLANGEAFF.

The chain uses TRBV6-1 and TRBJ1-5; D gene unclear. The germline V gene encodes CDR1 MNHNS and CDR2 SASEGT. The CDR3 is made up of 13 amino acids. Trimming took off 5 bases at V and 7 bases at J, with 12 bases between the two ends. CDR3 nucleotides: TGTGCCAGCAGTCTGGAGCGAGAACAGCCCCAGCATTTT. Translating it yields CASSLEREQPQHF.

The genes are TRBV5-1 and TRBJ1-1, with D hard to call. Germline values: CDR1 SGHRS, CDR2 YFSETQ. CDR3 size: 12 residues. Between the trimmed V and J ends, which lost 4 bases and 8 bases, there was a span of 12 bases. The CDR3 here is CASSLMGREAFF. The CDR3 DNA is TGCGCCAGCAGCCTGATGGGGAGAGAAGCTTTCTTT.

The J gene is TRBJ1-5, the V gene TRBV30, with 7 bases that match TRBD1. The junction had 2 bases not matched to a gene; V was cut back by 2 bases and J by 1 base. Germline values: CDR1 GTSNPN, CDR2 SVGIG (reference sequence). The CDR3 contains 14 residues. The chain's CDR3 is CAWSHRGSNQPQHF. Written as DNA, the CDR3 is TGTGCCTGGAGTCACAGGGGAAGCAATCAGCCCCAGCATTTT.

V and J are TRBV18 and TRBJ1-4; D possibly corresponds to TRBD1 (5 bases). V lost 3 bases to trimming and J lost 0 bases, with 14 bases between them. Per germline, CDR1 KGHSH and CDR2 LQKENI. There are 17 residues in the CDR3. The CDR3 loop is CASSPGARGATNEKLFF. The CDR3 DNA is TGTGCCAGCTCACCTGGGGCGAGGGGAGCAACTAATGAAAAACTGTTTTTT.

The chain recombines TRBV4-1 with TRBJ2-1; 8 nucleotides align to TRBD2. Germline-derived CDR1 and CDR2 are MGHRA and YSYEKL. V trimming: 8 bases; J trimming: 2 bases; junction bases outside the gene matches: 8. The CDR3 covers 15 residues. The CDR3 DNA reads as TGCGCCAGCTCTCACGCGGGAGGACCCTACAATGAGCAGTTCTTC. Protein product: CASSHAGGPYNEQFF.

This clone was found a few times. For the CDR3, the DNA is TGTGCCAGCAGCTTATACCCCCAGGGTTTTTTCGGGGAGCTGTTTTTT. This translates into CASSLYPQGFFGELFF. V is TRBV7-3 and J is TRBJ2-2, with a weak D call TRBD1 (5 bases). Per germline, CDR1 SGHTA and CDR2 FQGTGA. The CDR3 is made up of 16 amino acids. V was cut by 2 bases and J by 7 bases, with 17 bases left in between.

This clone was picked up a small number of times. V is TRBV2 and J is TRBJ1-2; D might be TRBD1 (6 bases). Germline CDR1 reads SNHLY; CDR2 reads FYNNEI. V was cut by 3 bases and J by 8 bases, with 13 bases left in between. The length of the CDR3 is 13 residues. The CDR3 sequence: CASSDVTGRGYTF. The CDR3 DNA sequence: TGTGCCAGCAGTGACGTAACAGGGAGAGGCTACACCTTC.

The rearrangement links TRBV5-1 to TRBJ2-2, with D uncertain. The V end lost 4 bases, the J end lost 5 bases, and 6 bases lay between the germline ends. Germline V lookup: CDR1 SGHRS, CDR2 YFSETQ. The CDR3 loop spans 12 amino acids. CDR3 sequence reads: CASSPETGELFF. The DNA of the CDR3 is TGCGCCAGCAGCCCCGAAACCGGGGAGCTGTTTTTT.

The chain couples TRBV19 to TRBJ1-1, with 10 bases lining up with TRBD1. Germline values: CDR1 LNHDA, CDR2 SQIVND (reference sequence). The V and J ends lost 6 bases and 4 bases, in that order; junction bases with no gene match: 5. The CDR3 extends over 14 amino acids. In DNA form, the CDR3 reads TGTGCCAGTAGAAGGGGACAGGGGCCCACTGAAGCTTTCTTT. Protein: CASRRGQGPTEAFF.

This chain uses TRBV13 with TRBJ2-7; D is unclear. Trimming removed 5 bases from V and 7 bases from J, with 9 bases in between. Germline V gene sequence: CDR1 PRHDT, CDR2 FYEKMQ (reference sequence). The CDR3 extends over 11 amino acids. DNA for the CDR3: TGTGCCAGCAGCCTGGTGGGGGAGCAGTACTTC. Translation gives CASSLVGEQYF.

This clone occurred a few times. The chain is built from TRBV28 and TRBJ1-3; D gene ambiguous. Trimming cost V 6 bases and J 0 bases, with 15 bases left between them. CDR1 MDHEN and CDR2 SYDVKM come from the germline V gene. CDR3 length: 16 amino acids. The CDR3 loop reads CASSPPVAGSGNTIYF. In nucleotides, the CDR3 is TGTGCCAGCAGCCCCCCCGTGGCGGGCTCTGGAAACACCATATATTTT. Complete variable domain (other parts from reference TRBV28 and TRBJ1-3): DVKVTQSSRYLVKRTGEKVFLECVQDMDHENMFWYRQDPGLGLRLIYFSYDVKMKEKGDIPEGYSVSREKKERFSLILESASTNQTSMYLCASSPPVAGSGNTIYFGEGSWLTVV.

The V and J genes are TRBV6-4 and TRBJ1-5, with 9 positions matching TRBD1. The CDR3 totals 20 residues. Germline V gives CDR1 MRHNA, CDR2 SNTAGT. Trimming cost V 7 bases and J 3 bases; bases outside gene matches: 22. The CDR3 sequence is CASTPSPRDRVTPVNQPQHF. DNA of the CDR3: TGTGCCAGCACCCCTTCACCCCGGGACAGGGTTACACCCGTCAATCAGCCCCAGCATTTT.

In this sample, this clone turned up once. V gene TRBV7-2 combines with J gene TRBJ2-7; either TRBD1 or TRBD2 may supply D (5 bases each). Germline lookup yields CDR1 SGHTA and CDR2 FQGNSA. The CDR3 is 13 amino acids. V lost 3 bases and J lost 4, with 10 bases in between. The chain's CDR3 is CASSFGGAYEQYF. Here the CDR3 DNA reads TGTGCCAGCAGCTTTGGGGGAGCTTACGAGCAGTACTTC.

The chain employs TRBV4-3 and TRBJ2-1, with D hard to call. V lost 1 base and J 6 bases, leaving 4 bases between the germline ends. Germline assignment: CDR1 LGHNA and CDR2 YSLEER. The CDR3 contains 12 residues. The CDR3 region has the DNA TGCGCCAGCAGCCAAGCGGCCAATGAGCAGTTCTTC. Translation: CASSQAANEQFF.

The chain combines TRBV28 with TRBJ2-7; 7 nucleotides match TRBD1. Trimming at V came to 7 bases and at J to 2 bases, leaving 8 bases not matched to a gene. CDR1 is MDHEN and CDR2 is SYDVKM in the germline V gene. The CDR3 has 14 amino acids. CDR3 loop: CASIRGSGPYEQYF. The CDR3 DNA reads TGTGCCAGCATCAGGGGGTCAGGACCCTACGAGCAGTACTTC.

The chain employs TRBV18 and TRBJ2-7; D is ambiguous. The V end lost 3 bases, the J end lost 4 bases, and 16 bases lay between the germline ends. Germline V gene sequence: CDR1 KGHSH, CDR2 LQKENI. The CDR3 is 15 residues long. The CDR3 region has the DNA TGTGCCAGCTCACCGACGGGTGGGGTAACTTACGAGCAGTACTTC. It codes for CASSPTGGVTYEQYF.

The chain is built from TRBV5-1 and TRBJ1-1; 7 bases align to TRBD1. Germline loops: CDR1 SGHRS, CDR2 YFSETQ. This CDR3 is built from 14 residues. J lost 3 bases, V lost 4 bases, and 6 bases had no gene match. The CDR3 DNA reads as TGCGCCAGCAGCCGATTTACAGGGGACACTGAAGCTTTCTTT. It encodes CASSRFTGDTEAFF.

The chain has TRBV4-1 and TRBJ1-5; no clear D gene. This CDR3 has 14 amino acids. Germline lookup yields CDR1 MGHRA and CDR2 YSYEKL. V lost 4 bases, J lost 3 bases, and 10 bases lay in between. This CDR3 reads CASSPEPTNQPQHF. The CDR3 nucleotides are TGCGCCAGCAGCCCTGAACCTACCAATCAGCCCCAGCATTTT.